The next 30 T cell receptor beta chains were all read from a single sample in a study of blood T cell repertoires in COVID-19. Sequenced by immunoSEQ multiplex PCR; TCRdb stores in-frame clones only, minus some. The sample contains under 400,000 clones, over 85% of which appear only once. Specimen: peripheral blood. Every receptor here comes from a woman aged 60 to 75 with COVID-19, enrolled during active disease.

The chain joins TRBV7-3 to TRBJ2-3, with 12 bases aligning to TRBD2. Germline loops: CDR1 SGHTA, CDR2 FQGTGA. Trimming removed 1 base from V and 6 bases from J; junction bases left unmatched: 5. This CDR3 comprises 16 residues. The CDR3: CASSLNSGTSGDTQYF. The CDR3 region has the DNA TGTGCCAGCAGCTTAAATAGCGGGACTAGCGGGGATACGCAGTATTTT.

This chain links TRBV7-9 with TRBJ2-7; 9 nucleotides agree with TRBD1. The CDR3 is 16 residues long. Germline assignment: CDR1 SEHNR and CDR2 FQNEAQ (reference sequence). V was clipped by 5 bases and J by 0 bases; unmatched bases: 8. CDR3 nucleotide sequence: TGTGCCAGCAGCCCAGGCGTGGGACAGGGCTCCTACGAGCAGTACTTC. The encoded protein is CASSPGVGQGSYEQYF.

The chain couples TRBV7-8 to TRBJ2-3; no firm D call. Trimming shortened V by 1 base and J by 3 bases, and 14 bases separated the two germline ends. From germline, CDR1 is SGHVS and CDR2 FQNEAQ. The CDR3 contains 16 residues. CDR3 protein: CASSLEILQLTDTQYF. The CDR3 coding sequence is TGTGCCAGCAGCTTAGAGATCCTCCAGTTGACAGATACGCAGTATTTT.

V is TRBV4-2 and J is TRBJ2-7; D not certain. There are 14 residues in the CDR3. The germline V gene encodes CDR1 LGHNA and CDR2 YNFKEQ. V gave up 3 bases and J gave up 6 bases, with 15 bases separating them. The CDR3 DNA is TGTGCCAGCAGCCACCCGGGTATTGGAAGCGAGCAGTACTTC. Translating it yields CASSHPGIGSEQYF.

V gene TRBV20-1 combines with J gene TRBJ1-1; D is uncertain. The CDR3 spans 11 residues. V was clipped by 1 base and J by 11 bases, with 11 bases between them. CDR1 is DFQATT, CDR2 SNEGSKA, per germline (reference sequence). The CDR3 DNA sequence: TGCAGTGCTAGAGCCCCCCTCGGGGCTTTCTTT. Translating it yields CSARAPLGAFF.

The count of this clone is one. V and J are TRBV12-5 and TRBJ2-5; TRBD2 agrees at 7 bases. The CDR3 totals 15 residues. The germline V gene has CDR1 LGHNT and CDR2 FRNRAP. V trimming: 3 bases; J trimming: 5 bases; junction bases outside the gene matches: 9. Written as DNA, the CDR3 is TGTGCTAGTGGTTTCTTTGTCCGGGGGGTCGAGACCCAGTACTTC. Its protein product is CASGFFVRGVETQYF.

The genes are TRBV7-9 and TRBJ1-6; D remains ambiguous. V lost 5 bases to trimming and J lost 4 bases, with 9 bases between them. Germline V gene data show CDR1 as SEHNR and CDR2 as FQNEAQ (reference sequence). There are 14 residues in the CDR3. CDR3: CASSQQSYNSPLHF. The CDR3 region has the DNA TGTGCCAGCAGCCAACAGTCATATAATTCACCCCTCCACTTT.

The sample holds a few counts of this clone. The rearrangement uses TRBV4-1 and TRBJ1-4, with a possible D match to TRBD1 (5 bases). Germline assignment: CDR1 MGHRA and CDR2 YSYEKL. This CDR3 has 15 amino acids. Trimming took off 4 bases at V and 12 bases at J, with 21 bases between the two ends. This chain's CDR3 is CASSLGWGEVRELFF. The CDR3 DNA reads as TGCGCCAGCAGCCTCGGGTGGGGCGAAGTAAGGGAACTGTTTTTT.

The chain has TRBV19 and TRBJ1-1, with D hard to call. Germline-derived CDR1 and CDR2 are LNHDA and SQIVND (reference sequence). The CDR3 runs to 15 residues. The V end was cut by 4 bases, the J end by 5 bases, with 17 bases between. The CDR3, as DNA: TGTGCCAGTAGTACCTCACGAGGGCGAAGGACTGAAGCTTTCTTT. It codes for CASSTSRGRRTEAFF.

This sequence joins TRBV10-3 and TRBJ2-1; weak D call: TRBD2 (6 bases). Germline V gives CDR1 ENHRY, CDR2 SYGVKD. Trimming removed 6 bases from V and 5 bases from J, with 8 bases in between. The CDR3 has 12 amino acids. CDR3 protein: CAISPGDNEQFF. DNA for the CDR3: TGTGCCATCAGCCCGGGGGACAATGAGCAGTTCTTC.

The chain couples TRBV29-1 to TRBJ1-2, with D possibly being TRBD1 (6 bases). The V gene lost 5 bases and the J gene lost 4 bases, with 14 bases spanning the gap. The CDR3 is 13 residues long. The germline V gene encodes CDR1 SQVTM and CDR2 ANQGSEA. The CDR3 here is CSVRQATFYGYTF. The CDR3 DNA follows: TGCAGCGTTCGACAGGCGACGTTCTATGGCTACACCTTC.

CDR3 in amino acids: CASSRSSGGQYEQYF. CDR3 sequence (DNA): TGTGCCAGTAGTCGTTCTAGCGGGGGGCAGTACGAGCAGTACTTC. V is TRBV19 and J is TRBJ2-7, with 11 bases aligning to TRBD2. CDR1 is LNHDA and CDR2 is SQIVND in the germline V gene (reference sequence). The CDR3 totals 15 residues. After removal of 5 bases from V and 4 bases from J, the junction contained 7 bases not matched to a gene. Combining the CDR3 with reference TRBV19 and TRBJ2-7 gives the whole variable domain DGGITQSPKYLFRKEGQNVTLSCEQNLNHDAMYWYRQDPGQGLRLIYYSQIVNDFQKGDIAEGYSVSREKKESFPLTVTSAQKNPTAFYLCASSRSSGGQYEQYFGPGTRLTVT.

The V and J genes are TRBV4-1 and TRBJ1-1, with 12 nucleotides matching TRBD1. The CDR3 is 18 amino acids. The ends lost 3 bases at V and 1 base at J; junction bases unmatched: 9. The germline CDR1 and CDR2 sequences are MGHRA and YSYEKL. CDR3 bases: TGCGCCAGCAGCCAGAGGGACAGGGGGCCGCCAACGAACACTGAAGCTTTCTTT. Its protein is CASSQRDRGPPTNTEAFF.

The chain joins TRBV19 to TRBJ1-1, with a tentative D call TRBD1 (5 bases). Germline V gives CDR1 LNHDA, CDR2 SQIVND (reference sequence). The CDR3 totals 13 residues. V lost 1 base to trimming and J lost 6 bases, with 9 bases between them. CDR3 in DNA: TGTGCCAGTAGTATAGGGGGCGGTTCTGAAGCTTTCTTT. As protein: CASSIGGGSEAFF.

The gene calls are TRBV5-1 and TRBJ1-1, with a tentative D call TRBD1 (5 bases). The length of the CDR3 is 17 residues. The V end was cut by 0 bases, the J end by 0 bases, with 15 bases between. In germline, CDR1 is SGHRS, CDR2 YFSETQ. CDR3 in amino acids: CASSLGPQGSMNTEAFF. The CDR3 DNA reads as TGCGCCAGCAGCTTGGGCCCCCAGGGTAGTATGAACACTGAAGCTTTCTTT.

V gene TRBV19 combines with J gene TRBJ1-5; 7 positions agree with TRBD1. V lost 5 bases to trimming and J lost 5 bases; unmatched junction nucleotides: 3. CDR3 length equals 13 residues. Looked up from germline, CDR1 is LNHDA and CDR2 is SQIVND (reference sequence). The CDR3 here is CASSGTAHQPQHF. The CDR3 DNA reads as TGTGCCAGTAGTGGGACAGCTCATCAGCCCCAGCATTTT.

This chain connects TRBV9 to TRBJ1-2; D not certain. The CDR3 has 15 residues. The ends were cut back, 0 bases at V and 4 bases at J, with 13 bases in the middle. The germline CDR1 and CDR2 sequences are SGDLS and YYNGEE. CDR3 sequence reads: CASSVAENSIYGYTF. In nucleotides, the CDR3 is TGTGCCAGCAGCGTAGCTGAGAATTCGATCTATGGCTACACCTTC. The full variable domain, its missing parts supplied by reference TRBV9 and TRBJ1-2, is DSGVTQTPKHLITATGQRVTLRCSPRSGDLSVYWYQQSLDQGLQFLIQYYNGEERAKGNILERFSAQQFPDLHSELNLSSLELGDSALYFCASSVAENSIYGYTFGSGTRLTVV.

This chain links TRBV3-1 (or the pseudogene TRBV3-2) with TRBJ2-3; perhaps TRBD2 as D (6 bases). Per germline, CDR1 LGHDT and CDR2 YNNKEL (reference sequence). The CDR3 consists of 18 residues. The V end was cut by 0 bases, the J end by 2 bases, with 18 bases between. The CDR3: CASSQDTLLAGYTDTQYF. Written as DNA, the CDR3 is TGTGCCAGCAGCCAAGATACTCTCTTGGCGGGATACACAGATACGCAGTATTTT.

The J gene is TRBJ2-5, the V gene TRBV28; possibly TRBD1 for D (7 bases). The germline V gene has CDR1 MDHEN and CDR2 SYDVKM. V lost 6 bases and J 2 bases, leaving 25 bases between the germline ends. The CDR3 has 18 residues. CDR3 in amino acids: CASSVIQGGPESQETQYF. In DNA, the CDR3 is TGTGCCAGCAGCGTAATCCAGGGGGGACCAGAATCTCAAGAGACCCAGTACTTC.

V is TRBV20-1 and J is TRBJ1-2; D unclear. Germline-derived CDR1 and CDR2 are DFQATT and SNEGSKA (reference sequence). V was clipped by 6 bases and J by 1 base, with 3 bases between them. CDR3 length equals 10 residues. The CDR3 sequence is CSALNYGYTF. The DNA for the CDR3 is TGCAGTGCCCTTAACTATGGCTACACCTTC.

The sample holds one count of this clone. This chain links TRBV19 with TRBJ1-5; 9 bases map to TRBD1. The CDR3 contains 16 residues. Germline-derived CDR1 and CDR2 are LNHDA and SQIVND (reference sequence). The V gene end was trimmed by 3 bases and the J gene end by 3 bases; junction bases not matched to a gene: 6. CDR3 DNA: TGTGCCAGTAGTATCTTAACAGGGGGCAACAATCAGCCCCAGCATTTT. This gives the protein CASSILTGGNNQPQHF. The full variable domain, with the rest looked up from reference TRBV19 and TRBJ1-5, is DGGITQSPKYLFRKEGQNVTLSCEQNLNHDAMYWYRQDPGQGLRLIYYSQIVNDFQKGDIAEGYSVSREKKESFPLTVTSAQKNPTAFYLCASSILTGGNNQPQHFGDGTRLSIL.

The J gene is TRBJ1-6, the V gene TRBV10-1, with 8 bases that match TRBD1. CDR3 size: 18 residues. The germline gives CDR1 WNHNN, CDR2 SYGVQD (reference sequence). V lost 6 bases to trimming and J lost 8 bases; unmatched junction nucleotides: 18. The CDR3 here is CASRDLQGEHLCDSPLHF. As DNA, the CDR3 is TGCGCCAGCAGGGATTTACAGGGGGAGCATTTATGTGATTCACCCCTCCACTTT.

The CDR3 DNA follows: TGCGCCAGCAGCCAAGATGAGACAGGTCATAGCAATCAGCCCCAGCATTTT. This translates into CASSQDETGHSNQPQHF. The chain links TRBV4-1 to TRBJ1-5; the D gene is possibly TRBD1 (6 bases). In germline, CDR1 is MGHRA, CDR2 YSYEKL. The CDR3 is 17 residues long. V lost 0 bases to trimming and J lost 0 bases, with 12 bases between them.

CDR3 residues: CASSQEGTGGARYGYTF. The CDR3 nucleotides read TGCGCCAGCAGCCAAGAAGGGACAGGGGGCGCTCGGTATGGCTACACCTTC. This sequence joins TRBV4-1 and TRBJ1-2; TRBD1 agrees at 12 bases. Germline CDR1 reads MGHRA; CDR2 reads YSYEKL. V gave up 0 bases and J gave up 5 bases; unmatched junction bases: 7. There are 17 residues in the CDR3.

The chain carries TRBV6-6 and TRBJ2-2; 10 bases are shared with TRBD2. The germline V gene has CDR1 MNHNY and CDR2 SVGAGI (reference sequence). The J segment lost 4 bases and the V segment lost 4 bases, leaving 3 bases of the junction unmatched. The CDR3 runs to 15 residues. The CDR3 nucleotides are TGTGCCAGCAGTTTTTCTAGCGGGGGCACCGGGGAGCTGTTTTTT. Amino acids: CASSFSSGGTGELFF.

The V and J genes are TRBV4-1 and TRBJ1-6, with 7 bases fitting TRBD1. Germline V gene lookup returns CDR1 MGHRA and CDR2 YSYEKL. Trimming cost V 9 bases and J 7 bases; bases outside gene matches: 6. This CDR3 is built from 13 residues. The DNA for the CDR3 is TGCGCCAGTACGGGACAGCCGAATTCACCCCTCCACTTT. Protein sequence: CASTGQPNSPLHF.

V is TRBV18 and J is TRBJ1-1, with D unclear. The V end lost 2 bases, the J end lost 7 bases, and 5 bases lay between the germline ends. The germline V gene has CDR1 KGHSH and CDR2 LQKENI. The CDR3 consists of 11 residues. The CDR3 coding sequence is TGTGCCAGCTCACCAGGGCTTGAAGCTTTCTTT. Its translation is CASSPGLEAFF.

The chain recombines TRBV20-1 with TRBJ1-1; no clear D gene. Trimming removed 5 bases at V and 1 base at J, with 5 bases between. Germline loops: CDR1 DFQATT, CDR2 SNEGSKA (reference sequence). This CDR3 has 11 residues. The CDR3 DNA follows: TGCAGTGCTTACAAGAACACTGAAGCTTTCTTT. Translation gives CSAYKNTEAFF.

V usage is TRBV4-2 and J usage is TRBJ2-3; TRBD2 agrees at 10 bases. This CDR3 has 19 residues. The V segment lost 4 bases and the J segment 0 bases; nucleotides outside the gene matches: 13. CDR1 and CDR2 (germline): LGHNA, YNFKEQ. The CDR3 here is CASSPGPGLAVSSTDTQYF. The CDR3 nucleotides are TGTGCCAGCAGCCCAGGTCCTGGACTAGCGGTTTCTAGCACAGATACGCAGTATTTT.

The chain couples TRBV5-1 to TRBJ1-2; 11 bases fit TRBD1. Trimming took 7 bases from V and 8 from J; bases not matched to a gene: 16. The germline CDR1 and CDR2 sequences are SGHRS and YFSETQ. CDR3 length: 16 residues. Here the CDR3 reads CASGHQTGQGVYGYTF. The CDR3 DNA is TGCGCCAGCGGACACCAAACGGGACAGGGGGTTTACGGCTACACCTTC.